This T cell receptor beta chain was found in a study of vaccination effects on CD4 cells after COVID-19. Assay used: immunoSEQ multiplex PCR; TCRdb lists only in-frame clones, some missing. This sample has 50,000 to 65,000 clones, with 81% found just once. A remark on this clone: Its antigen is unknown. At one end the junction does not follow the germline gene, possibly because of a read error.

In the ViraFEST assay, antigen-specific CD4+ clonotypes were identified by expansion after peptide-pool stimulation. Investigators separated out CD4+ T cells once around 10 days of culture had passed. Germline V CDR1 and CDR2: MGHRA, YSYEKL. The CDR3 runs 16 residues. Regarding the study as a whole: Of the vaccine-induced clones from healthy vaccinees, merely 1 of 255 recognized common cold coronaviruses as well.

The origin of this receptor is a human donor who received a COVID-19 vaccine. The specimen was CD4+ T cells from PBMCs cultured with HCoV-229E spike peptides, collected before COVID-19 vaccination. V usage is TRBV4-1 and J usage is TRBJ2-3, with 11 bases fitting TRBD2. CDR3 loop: CASSPLAGGLTNTQYF. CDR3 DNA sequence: TGCGCCAGCAGCCCTTTAGCGGGGGGGCTCACAAATACGCAGTATTTT.